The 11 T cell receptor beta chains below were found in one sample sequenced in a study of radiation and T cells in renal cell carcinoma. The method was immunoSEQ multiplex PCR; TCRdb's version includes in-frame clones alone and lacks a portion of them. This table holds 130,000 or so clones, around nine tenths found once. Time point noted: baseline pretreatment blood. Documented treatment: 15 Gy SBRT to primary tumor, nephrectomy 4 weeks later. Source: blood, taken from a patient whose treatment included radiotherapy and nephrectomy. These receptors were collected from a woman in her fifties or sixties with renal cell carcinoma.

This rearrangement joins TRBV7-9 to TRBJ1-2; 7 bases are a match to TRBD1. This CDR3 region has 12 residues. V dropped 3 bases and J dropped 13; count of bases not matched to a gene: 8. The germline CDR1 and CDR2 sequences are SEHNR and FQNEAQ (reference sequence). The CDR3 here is CASSFGDSPSTF. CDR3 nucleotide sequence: TGTGCCAGCAGCTTTGGGGACAGCCCATCCACCTTC.

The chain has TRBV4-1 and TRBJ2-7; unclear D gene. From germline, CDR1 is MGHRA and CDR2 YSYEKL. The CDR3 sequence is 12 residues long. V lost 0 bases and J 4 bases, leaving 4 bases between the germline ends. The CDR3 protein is CASSQDRYEQYF. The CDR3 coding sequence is TGCGCCAGCAGCCAAGATCGTTACGAGCAGTACTTC.

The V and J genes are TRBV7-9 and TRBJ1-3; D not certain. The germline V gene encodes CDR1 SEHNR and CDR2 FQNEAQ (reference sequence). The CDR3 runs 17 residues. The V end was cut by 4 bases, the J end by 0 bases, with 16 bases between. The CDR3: CASSSTRTQLSGNTIYF. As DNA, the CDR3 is TGTGCCAGCAGCTCAACCCGGACTCAGCTCTCTGGAAACACCATATATTTT. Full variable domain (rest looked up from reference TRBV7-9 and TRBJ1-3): DTGVSQNPRHKITKRGQNVTFRCDPISEHNRLYWYRQTLGQGPEFLTYFQNEAQLEKSRLLSDRFSAERPKGSFSTLEIQRTEQGDSAMYLCASSSTRTQLSGNTIYFGEGSWLTVV.

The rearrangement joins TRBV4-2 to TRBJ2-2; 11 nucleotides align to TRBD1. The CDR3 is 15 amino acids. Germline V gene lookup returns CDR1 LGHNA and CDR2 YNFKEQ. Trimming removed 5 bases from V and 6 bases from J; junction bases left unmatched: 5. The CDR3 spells CASSEGQGGPGELFF. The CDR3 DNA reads TGTGCCAGCAGCGAGGGACAGGGGGGACCCGGGGAGCTGTTTTTT.

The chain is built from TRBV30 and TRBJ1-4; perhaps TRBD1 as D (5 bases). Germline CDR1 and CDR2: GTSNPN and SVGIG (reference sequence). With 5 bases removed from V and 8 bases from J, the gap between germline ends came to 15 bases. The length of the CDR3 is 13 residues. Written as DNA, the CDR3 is TGTGCCTGGGCCGGGACCTTAGGAGAAAAACTGTTTTTT. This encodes CAWAGTLGEKLFF.

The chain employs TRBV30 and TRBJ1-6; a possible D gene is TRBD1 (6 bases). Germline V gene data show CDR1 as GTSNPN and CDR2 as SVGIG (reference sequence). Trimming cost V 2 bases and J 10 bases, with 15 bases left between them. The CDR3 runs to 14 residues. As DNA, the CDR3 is TGTGCCTGGAGTAGCGGCAGGGGAGGCTCACCCCTCCACTTT. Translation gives CAWSSGRGGSPLHF.

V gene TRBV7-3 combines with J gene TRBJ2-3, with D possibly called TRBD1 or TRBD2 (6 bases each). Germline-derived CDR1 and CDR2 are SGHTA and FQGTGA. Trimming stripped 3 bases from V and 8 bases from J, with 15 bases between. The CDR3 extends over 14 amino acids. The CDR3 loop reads CASSFPGPGATQYF. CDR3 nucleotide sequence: TGTGCCAGCAGCTTTCCGGGCCCGGGGGCTACGCAGTATTTT.

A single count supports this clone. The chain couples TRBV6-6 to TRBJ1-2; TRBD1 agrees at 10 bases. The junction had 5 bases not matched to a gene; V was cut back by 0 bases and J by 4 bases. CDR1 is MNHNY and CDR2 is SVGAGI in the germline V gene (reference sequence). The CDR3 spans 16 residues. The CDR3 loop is CASSYSGTGDIYGYTF. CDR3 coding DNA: TGTGCCAGCAGTTACTCCGGGACAGGGGACATCTATGGCTACACCTTC.

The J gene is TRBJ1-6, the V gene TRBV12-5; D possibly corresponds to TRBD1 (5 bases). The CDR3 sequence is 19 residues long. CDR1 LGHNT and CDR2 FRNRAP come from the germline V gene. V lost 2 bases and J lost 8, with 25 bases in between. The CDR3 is CASGLPANRSGDPYSPLHF. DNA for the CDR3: TGTGCTAGTGGTTTGCCTGCAAATAGATCCGGGGACCCCTATTCACCCCTCCACTTT.

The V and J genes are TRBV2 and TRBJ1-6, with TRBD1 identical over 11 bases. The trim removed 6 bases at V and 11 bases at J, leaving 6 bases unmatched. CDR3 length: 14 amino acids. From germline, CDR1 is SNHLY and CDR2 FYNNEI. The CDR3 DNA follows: TGTGCCAGCAGAACCGGGACAGGGGGTACACCCCTCCACTTT. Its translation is CASRTGTGGTPLHF.

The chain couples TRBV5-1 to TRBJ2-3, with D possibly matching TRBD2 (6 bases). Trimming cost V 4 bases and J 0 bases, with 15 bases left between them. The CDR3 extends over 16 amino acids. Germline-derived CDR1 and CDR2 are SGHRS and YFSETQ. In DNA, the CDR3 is TGCGCCAGCAGCCCGTTAGCGGCTTCTAGCACAGATACGCAGTATTTT. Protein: CASSPLAASSTDTQYF. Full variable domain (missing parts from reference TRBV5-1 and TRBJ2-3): KAGVTQTPRYLIKTRGQQVTLSCSPISGHRSVSWYQQTPGQGLQFLFEYFSETQRNKGNFPGRFSGRQFSNSRSEMNVSTLELGDSALYLCASSPLAASSTDTQYFGPGTRLTVL.